Presented here are 23 T cell receptor beta chains from one specimen sequenced in a study of blood T cell repertoires in COVID-19. Produced via immunoSEQ multiplex PCR; TCRdb's table is partial and in-frame only. The sample has over 85,000 clones, approximately 85% seen once; the top ten hold roughly 3.2%. The sequenced material came from peripheral blood. The receptors come from a woman over 75 with COVID-19, enrolled during active disease.

The chain carries TRBV7-3 and TRBJ1-2, with D unresolved. This CDR3 region has 14 residues. Germline V gene lookup returns CDR1 SGHTA and CDR2 FQGTGA. Between the trimmed V and J ends, which lost 5 bases and 0 bases, there was a span of 10 bases. The CDR3, as DNA: TGTGCCAGCAGCCACGACGGAGCTAACTATGGCTACACCTTC. Protein sequence: CASSHDGANYGYTF.

The count of this clone is one. This sequence joins TRBV2 and TRBJ1-4; unclear D gene. V dropped 6 bases and J dropped 0 bases, with 11 bases sitting between them. The CDR3 is made up of 15 amino acids. Germline V gene sequence: CDR1 SNHLY, CDR2 FYNNEI. The DNA of the CDR3 is TGTGCCAGCAGCCTCGCGAGGGCAACTAATGAAAAACTGTTTTTT. Amino acid sequence: CASSLARATNEKLFF. The variable domain in full, completed from reference TRBV2 and TRBJ1-4, reads EPEVTQTPSHQVTQMGQEVILRCVPISNHLYFYWYRQILGQKVEFLVSFYNNEISEKSEIFDDQFSVERPDGSNFTLKIRSTKLEDSAMYFCASSLARATNEKLFFGSGTQLSVL.

CDR3 region: CASSNSLPPNEQFF. In DNA form, the CDR3 reads TGCGCCAGCTCCAACTCCCTCCCCCCCAATGAGCAGTTCTTC. The chain carries TRBV5-1 and TRBJ2-1, with D unresolved. Germline CDR1 reads SGHRS; CDR2 reads YFSETQ. The CDR3 is made up of 14 amino acids. V was shortened by 7 bases and J by 6 bases, with 17 bases between the two germline ends.

The chain carries TRBV5-8 and TRBJ2-5; D perhaps matches TRBD2 (5 bases). CDR1 and CDR2 from the germline V gene are SGHTS and YDEGEE. The CDR3 is 13 residues long. Trimming took 3 bases from V and 4 from J, leaving 10 bases between them. The CDR3 is CASSSLGVETQYF. As DNA, the CDR3 is TGTGCCAGCAGCTCCCTCGGGGTAGAGACCCAGTACTTC.

The chain combines TRBV5-1 with TRBJ2-7; 8 nucleotides agree with TRBD1. The CDR3 loop spans 14 amino acids. Trimming cost V 4 bases and J 7 bases; bases outside gene matches: 10. CDR1 is SGHRS and CDR2 is YFSETQ in the germline V gene. CDR3 protein: CASSIGQGWWEQYF. DNA of the CDR3: TGCGCCAGCAGCATCGGACAGGGATGGTGGGAGCAGTACTTC.

V usage is TRBV2 and J usage is TRBJ2-1, with 10 bases lining up with TRBD2. CDR1 SNHLY and CDR2 FYNNEI come from the germline V gene. V shed 6 bases and J 9 bases; nucleotides not matched to a gene: 2. The CDR3 sequence is 12 residues long. The CDR3 region has the DNA TGTGCCAGCAGACGACTAGCGGGTGAGCAGTTCTTC. The encoded protein is CASRRLAGEQFF.

CDR3 bases: TGCGCCAGCAGCCTAGATTGGGCTAGCGGGAAGCTCGGGGAGCTGTTTTTT. Amino acid sequence: CASSLDWASGKLGELFF. V gene TRBV5-1 combines with J gene TRBJ2-2; 9 bases map to TRBD2. V lost 4 bases to trimming and J lost 7 bases; unmatched junction nucleotides: 14. Germline V CDR1 and CDR2: SGHRS, YFSETQ. The CDR3 contains 17 residues.

This chain joins TRBV28 and TRBJ2-7; 7 bases agree with TRBD2. The V and J ends lost 2 bases and 1 base, in that order; junction bases with no gene match: 8. This CDR3 is built from 16 residues. From germline, CDR1 is MDHEN and CDR2 SYDVKM. Here the CDR3 DNA reads TGTGCCAGCAGTTTAGGCGGGAGCCGACTTTCCTACGAGCAGTACTTC. This sequence encodes CASSLGGSRLSYEQYF.

The rearrangement uses TRBV7-2 and TRBJ2-5, with TRBD1 matching 9 bases. With V trimmed by 2 bases and J by 10 bases, 5 bases remained unmatched. This CDR3 region has 13 residues. Germline CDR1 and CDR2: SGHTA and FQGNSA. CDR3 coding DNA: TGTGCCAGCAGCTTATGGACAGGGGCTGACCAGTACTTC. It specifies CASSLWTGADQYF.

The gene calls are TRBV7-8 and TRBJ2-7; 8 nucleotides agree with TRBD2. Germline loops: CDR1 SGHVS, CDR2 FQNEAQ. V lost 5 bases to trimming and J lost 7 bases; unmatched junction nucleotides: 13. The CDR3 spans 15 residues. CDR3 nucleotide sequence: TGTGCCAGCAGCGGGGGGGCTAGCGGGCTCGAAGAGCAGTACTTC. Translation gives CASSGGASGLEEQYF.

The chain is built from TRBV12-5 and TRBJ2-1; a weak D match, TRBD1 (5 bases). Germline assignment: CDR1 LGHNT and CDR2 FRNRAP. The V and J ends lost 3 bases and 9 bases respectively, with 9 bases between them. The length of the CDR3 is 12 residues. The CDR3 bases are TGTGCTAGTGGTTTCTCAAGGGGTGAGCAGTTCTTC. This sequence encodes CASGFSRGEQFF.

The chain employs TRBV5-1 and TRBJ1-3; no firm D call. This CDR3 comprises 16 residues. The germline V gene has CDR1 SGHRS and CDR2 YFSETQ. V was shortened by 1 base and J by 0 bases, with 11 bases between the two germline ends. CDR3 coding DNA: TGCGCCAGCAGCTTGACAATAAGGAGCTCTGGAAACACCATATATTTT. The encoded protein is CASSLTIRSSGNTIYF.

This chain joins TRBV5-1 and TRBJ2-3; D gene unclear. CDR3 length: 13 amino acids. Germline V gives CDR1 SGHRS, CDR2 YFSETQ. Deletions cut 7 bases from V and 5 bases from J, with 14 bases between. The CDR3 region is CASRPLVGDTQYF. In nucleotides, the CDR3 is TGCGCCAGCCGCCCCCTAGTGGGAGATACGCAGTATTTT.

This clone was observed once. The V gene is TRBV9, the J gene TRBJ2-3; TRBD1 matches at 8 bases. Germline-derived CDR1 and CDR2 are SGDLS and YYNGEE. With 4 bases clipped from V and 6 bases from J, the junction kept 13 bases outside the gene matches. CDR3 length equals 16 residues. In DNA, the CDR3 is TGTGCCAGCAGCACCGGACAGGGATCTTCTCACGATACGCAGTATTTT. It translates to CASSTGQGSSHDTQYF.

The chain links TRBV6-1 to TRBJ1-1; D is possibly TRBD1 (5 bases). CDR1 and CDR2 from the germline V gene are MNHNS and SASEGT. V lost 2 bases to trimming and J lost 5 bases, with 15 bases between them. The CDR3 sequence is 15 residues long. In nucleotides, the CDR3 is TGTGCCAGCAGTGAAATTTCGGGGGATGGGACTGAAGCTTTCTTT. Protein: CASSEISGDGTEAFF.

The genes are TRBV6-5 and TRBJ2-6, with D tentatively TRBD2 (6 bases). The CDR3 runs to 16 residues. Germline V CDR1 and CDR2: MNHEY, SVGAGI. The V end was cut by 4 bases, the J end by 2 bases, with 12 bases between. As DNA, the CDR3 is TGTGCCAGCAGTTCCCCGTCGGGAGCTGGGGCCAACGTCCTGACTTTC. It yields the protein CASSSPSGAGANVLTF.

The rearrangement links TRBV9 to TRBJ2-7, with D tentatively TRBD1 (5 bases). V was shortened by 0 bases and J by 3 bases, with 16 bases between the two germline ends. Germline assignment: CDR1 SGDLS and CDR2 YYNGEE. The CDR3 sequence is 16 residues long. Here the CDR3 reads CASSVGIGQGHYEQYF. Written as DNA, the CDR3 is TGTGCCAGCAGCGTAGGAATTGGGCAGGGTCACTACGAGCAGTACTTC.

The chain joins TRBV9 to TRBJ2-4; D remains unclear. The germline V and J ends were trimmed by 0 bases and 0 bases, with 10 bases remaining between them. The CDR3 runs to 16 residues. Germline-derived CDR1 and CDR2 are SGDLS and YYNGEE. Written as DNA, the CDR3 is TGTGCCAGCAGCGTAGGAACAGATTTAGCCAAAAACATTCAGTACTTC. This translates into CASSVGTDLAKNIQYF.

The chain couples TRBV27 to TRBJ2-6, with TRBD1 matching over 7 bases. Looked up from germline, CDR1 is MNHEY and CDR2 is SMNVEV (reference sequence). Unmatched junction bases numbered 9, after V lost 5 bases and J lost 2 bases. The CDR3 contains 17 residues. The CDR3 spells CASSRDRDWTGANVLTF. CDR3 coding DNA: TGTGCCAGCAGTCGGGACAGAGATTGGACTGGGGCCAACGTCCTGACTTTC.

The V and J genes are TRBV5-6 and TRBJ1-1; TRBD1 agrees at 7 bases. The germline V gene has CDR1 SGHDT and CDR2 YYEEEE. The CDR3 is made up of 14 amino acids. V dropped 0 bases and J dropped 5; count of bases not matched to a gene: 4. The CDR3 nucleotides are TGTGCCAGCAGCTTGGCCAGGGGGTGGACTGAAGCTTTCTTT. The encoded protein is CASSLARGWTEAFF. The entire variable domain, with the rest obtained from reference TRBV5-6 and TRBJ1-1, is as follows: DAGVTQSPTHLIKTRGQQVTLRCSPKSGHDTVSWYQQALGQGPQFIFQYYEEEERQRGNFPDRFSGHQFPNYSSELNVNALLLGDSALYLCASSLARGWTEAFFGQGTRLTVV.

The chain carries TRBV6-5 and TRBJ1-4; tentatively, D is TRBD1 (6 bases). Germline V gene lookup returns CDR1 MNHEY and CDR2 SVGAGI. There are 16 residues in the CDR3. V was shortened by 2 bases and J by 3 bases, with 13 bases between the two germline ends. CDR3 in amino acids: CASSYRGGEANEKLFF. The CDR3 bases are TGTGCCAGCAGTTACCGGGGGGGCGAGGCTAATGAAAAACTGTTTTTT.

The chain combines TRBV7-3 with TRBJ2-3; 11 positions agree with TRBD2. The CDR3 contains 18 residues. CDR1 and CDR2 (germline): SGHTA, FQGTGA. Trimming removed 5 bases from V and 2 bases from J; junction bases left unmatched: 12. Written as DNA, the CDR3 is TGTGCCAGCAGCCTAGTACCCGTAGCGGGAGGGACCACAGATACGCAGTATTTT. Residues: CASSLVPVAGGTTDTQYF.

The chain employs TRBV5-1 and TRBJ2-7, with D perhaps matching TRBD1 (6 bases). Trimming removed 0 bases at V and 12 bases at J, with 16 bases between. Germline loops: CDR1 SGHRS, CDR2 YFSETQ. CDR3 length equals 13 residues. The CDR3 sequence: CASSLGLGQGWYF. The CDR3 DNA reads as TGCGCCAGCAGCTTGGGCCTCGGGCAGGGGTGGTACTTC.